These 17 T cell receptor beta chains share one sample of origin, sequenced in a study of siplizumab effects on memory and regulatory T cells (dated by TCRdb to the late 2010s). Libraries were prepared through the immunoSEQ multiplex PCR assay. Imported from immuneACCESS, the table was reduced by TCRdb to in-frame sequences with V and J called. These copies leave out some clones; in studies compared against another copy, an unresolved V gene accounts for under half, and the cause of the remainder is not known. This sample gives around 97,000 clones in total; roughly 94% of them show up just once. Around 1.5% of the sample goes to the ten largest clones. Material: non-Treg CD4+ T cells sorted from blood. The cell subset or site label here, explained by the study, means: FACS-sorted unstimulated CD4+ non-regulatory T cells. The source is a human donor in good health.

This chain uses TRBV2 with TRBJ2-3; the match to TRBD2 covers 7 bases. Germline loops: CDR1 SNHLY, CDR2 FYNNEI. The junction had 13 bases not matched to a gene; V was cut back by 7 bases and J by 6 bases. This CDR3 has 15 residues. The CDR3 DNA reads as TGTGCCAGCACCCTAGCGCGGGGTAGCGGGGATACGCAGTATTTT. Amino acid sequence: CASTLARGSGDTQYF.

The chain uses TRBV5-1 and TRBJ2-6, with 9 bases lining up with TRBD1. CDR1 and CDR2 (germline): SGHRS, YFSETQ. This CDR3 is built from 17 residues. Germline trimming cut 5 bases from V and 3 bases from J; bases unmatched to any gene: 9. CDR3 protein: CASRSIQGAGGANVLTF. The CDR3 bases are TGCGCCAGCAGATCCATACAGGGGGCTGGTGGGGCCAACGTCCTGACTTTC.

CDR3 sequence reads: CAWSGRESSTDTQYF. The CDR3 nucleotides are TGTGCCTGGAGTGGGCGTGAGTCTAGCACAGATACGCAGTATTTT. The chain joins TRBV30 to TRBJ2-3; D not certain. The V end was cut by 1 base, the J end by 0 bases, with 11 bases between. This CDR3 region has 15 residues. The germline V gene encodes CDR1 GTSNPN and CDR2 SVGIG (reference sequence).

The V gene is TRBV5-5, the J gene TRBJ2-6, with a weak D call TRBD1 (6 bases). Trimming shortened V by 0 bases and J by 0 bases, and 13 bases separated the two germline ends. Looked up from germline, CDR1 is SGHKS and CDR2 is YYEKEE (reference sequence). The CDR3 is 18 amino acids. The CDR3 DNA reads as TGTGCCAGCAGCTTGGCCGACAGGTCGTACTCTGGGGCCAACGTCCTGACTTTC. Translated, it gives CASSLADRSYSGANVLTF.

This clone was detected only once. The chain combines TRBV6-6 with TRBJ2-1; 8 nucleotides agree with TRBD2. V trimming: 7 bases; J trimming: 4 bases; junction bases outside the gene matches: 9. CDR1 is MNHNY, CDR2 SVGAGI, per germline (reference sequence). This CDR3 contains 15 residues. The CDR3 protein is CASKRREGGYNEQFF. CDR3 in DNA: TGTGCCAGCAAGCGACGGGAGGGCGGGTACAATGAGCAGTTCTTC.

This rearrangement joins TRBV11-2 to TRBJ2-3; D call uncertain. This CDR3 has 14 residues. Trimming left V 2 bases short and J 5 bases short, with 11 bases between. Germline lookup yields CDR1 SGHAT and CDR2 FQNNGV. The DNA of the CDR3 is TGTGCCAGCAGCTTACTTTCGTCGGGAGATACGCAGTATTTT. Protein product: CASSLLSSGDTQYF.

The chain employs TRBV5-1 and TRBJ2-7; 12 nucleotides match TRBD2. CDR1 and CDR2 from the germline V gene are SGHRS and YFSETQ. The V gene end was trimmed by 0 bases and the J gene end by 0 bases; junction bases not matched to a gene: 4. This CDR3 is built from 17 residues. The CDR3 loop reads CASSLAWTSGDSYEQYF. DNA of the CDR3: TGCGCCAGCAGCTTGGCCTGGACTAGCGGGGACTCCTACGAGCAGTACTTC.

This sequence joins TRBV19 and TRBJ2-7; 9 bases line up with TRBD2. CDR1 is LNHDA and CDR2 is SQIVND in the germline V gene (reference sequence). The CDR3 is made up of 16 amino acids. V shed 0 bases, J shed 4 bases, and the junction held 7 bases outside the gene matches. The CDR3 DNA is TGTGCCAGTAGTATAGAGCGTCTAGCGGGACGATACGAGCAGTACTTC. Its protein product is CASSIERLAGRYEQYF.

CDR3 sequence (DNA): TGCGCCAGCAGCCCTTCGGAGCGGGACACAGATACGCAGTATTTT. Its translation is CASSPSERDTDTQYF. This rearrangement joins TRBV5-1 to TRBJ2-3; TRBD2 aligns across 7 bases. V lost 4 bases, J lost 2 bases, and 7 bases stayed unmatched. CDR3 length equals 15 residues. Germline V CDR1 and CDR2: SGHRS, YFSETQ.

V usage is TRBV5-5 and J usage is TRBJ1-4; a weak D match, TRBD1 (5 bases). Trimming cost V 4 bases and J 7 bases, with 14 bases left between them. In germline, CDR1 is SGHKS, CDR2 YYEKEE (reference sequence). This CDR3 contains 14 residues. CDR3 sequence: CASSPRRDGEKLFF. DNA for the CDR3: TGTGCCAGCAGCCCGCGCAGGGATGGTGAAAAACTGTTTTTT.

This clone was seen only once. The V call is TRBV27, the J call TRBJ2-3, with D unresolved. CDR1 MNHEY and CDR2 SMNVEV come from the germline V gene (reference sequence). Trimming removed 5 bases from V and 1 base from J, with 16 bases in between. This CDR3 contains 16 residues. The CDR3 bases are TGTGCCAGCAGTACGGACGGAGCGATCGGCACAGATACGCAGTATTTT. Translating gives CASSTDGAIGTDTQYF.

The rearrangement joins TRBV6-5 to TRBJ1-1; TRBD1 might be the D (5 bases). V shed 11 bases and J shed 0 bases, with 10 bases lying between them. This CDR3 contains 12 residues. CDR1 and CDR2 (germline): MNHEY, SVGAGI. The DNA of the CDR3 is TGTGCCGCTCTGACAGTGAACACTGAAGCTTTCTTT. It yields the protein CAALTVNTEAFF.

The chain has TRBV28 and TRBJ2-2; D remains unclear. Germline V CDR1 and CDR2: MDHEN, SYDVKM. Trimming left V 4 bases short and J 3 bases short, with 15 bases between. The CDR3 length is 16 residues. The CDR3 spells CASSYYVSTYTGELFF. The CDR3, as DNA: TGTGCCAGCAGTTATTACGTCTCCACATACACCGGGGAGCTGTTTTTT. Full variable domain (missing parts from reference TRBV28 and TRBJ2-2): DVKVTQSSRYLVKRTGEKVFLECVQDMDHENMFWYRQDPGLGLRLIYFSYDVKMKEKGDIPEGYSVSREKKERFSLILESASTNQTSMYLCASSYYVSTYTGELFFGEGSRLTVL.

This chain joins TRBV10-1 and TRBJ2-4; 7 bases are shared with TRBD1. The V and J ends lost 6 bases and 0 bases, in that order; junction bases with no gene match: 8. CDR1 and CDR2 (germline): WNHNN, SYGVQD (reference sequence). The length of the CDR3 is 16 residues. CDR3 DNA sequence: TGCGCCAGCAGCGCAGACAGGGCCCCAGCCAAAAACATTCAGTACTTC. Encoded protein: CASSADRAPAKNIQYF.

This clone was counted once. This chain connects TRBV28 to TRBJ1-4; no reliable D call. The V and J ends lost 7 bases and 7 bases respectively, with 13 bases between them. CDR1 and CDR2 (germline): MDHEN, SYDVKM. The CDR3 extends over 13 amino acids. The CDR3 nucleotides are TGTGCCAGCACTTTTCCTGGCGGTGAAAAACTGTTTTTT. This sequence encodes CASTFPGGEKLFF.

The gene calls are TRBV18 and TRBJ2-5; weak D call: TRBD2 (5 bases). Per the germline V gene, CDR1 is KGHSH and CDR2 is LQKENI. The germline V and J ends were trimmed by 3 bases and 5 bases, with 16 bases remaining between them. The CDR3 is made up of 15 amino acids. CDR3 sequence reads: CASSPSRSGTETQYF. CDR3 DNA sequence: TGTGCCAGCTCACCGTCCCGAAGCGGAACGGAGACCCAGTACTTC. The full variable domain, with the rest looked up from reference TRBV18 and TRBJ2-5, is NAGVMQNPRHLVRRRGQEARLRCSPMKGHSHVYWYRQLPEEGLKFMVYLQKENIIDESGMPKERFSAEFPKEGPSILRIQQVVRGDSAAYFCASSPSRSGTETQYFGPGTRLLVL.

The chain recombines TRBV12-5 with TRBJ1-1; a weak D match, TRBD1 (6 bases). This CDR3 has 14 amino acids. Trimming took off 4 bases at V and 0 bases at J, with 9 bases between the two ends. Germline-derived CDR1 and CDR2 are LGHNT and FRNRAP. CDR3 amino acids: CASGSQGMNTEAFF. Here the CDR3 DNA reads TGTGCTAGTGGTTCGCAGGGGATGAACACTGAAGCTTTCTTT.